This note documents a single T cell receptor beta chain sequence. This entry comes from a study of control samples from healthy donors and cancer patients. Trimming removed 1 base from V and 8 bases from J; junction bases left unmatched: 7. This CDR3 has 16 residues. Germline assignment: CDR1 SGHTA and CDR2 FQGTGA. Assay used: immunoSEQ multiplex PCR; TCRdb lists only in-frame clones, some missing. This sample has about 270,000 clones, with over 75% found just once. The sequenced sample consisted of PBMCs. This receptor was obtained from a woman aged 55-69 years with lung cancer. The V gene is TRBV7-3, the J gene TRBJ1-4; 10 bases are a match to TRBD1. CDR3 bases: TGTGCCAGCAGCTTAAACCCGCGGGACAGGGGCGAAAAACTGTTTTTT. Protein product: CASSLNPRDRGEKLFF.